This T cell receptor beta chain was recovered during a study of T cells in Graves' hyperthyroidism and ophthalmopathy. Using RNA transcripts as the source, TCR beta CDR3 regions were amplified. During a first-round RT-PCR of the TCR CDR3, the HTBI primer set was used. Each CDR3 protein gets one entry after TCRdb re-called the multiplex PCR reads with MiXCR. The sample has a few hundred thousand distinct CDR3 sequences; approximately 15% are singletons. Diagnosis relied on clinical symptoms, serum thyroxine and TRAb, thyroid ultrasound and orbital computed tomography. This clonotype came up many times. Germline values: CDR1 DFQATT, CDR2 SNEGSKA (reference sequence). V lost 0 bases and J 2 bases, leaving 14 bases between the germline ends. CDR3 length equals 15 residues.

The sequenced material came from blood. The receptor was isolated from a woman in her twenties or thirties with Graves' hyperthyroidism. The chain has TRBV20-1 and TRBJ2-7; no clear D gene. The DNA of the CDR3 is TGCAGTGCTAGAGATTCGGGCGGTACGACCTACGAGCAGTACTTC. Protein: CSARDSGGTTYEQYF.